This T cell receptor beta chain was identified in a study of PD-1 blockade in classical Hodgkin lymphoma. The time point is: cycle 4 day 1 (C4D1), after less than 7 weeks of nivolumab. Every patient experienced relapse after autologous stem cell transplantation, and brentuximab vedotin exposure varied. Clones were read by immunoSEQ multiplex PCR, and TCRdb kept only the in-frame ones, dropping some. The sample consists of fewer than 9,000 clones, roughly 89% of them appearing once. The ends were cut back, 0 bases at V and 7 bases at J, with 24 bases in the middle. This CDR3 is built from 18 residues. Per germline, CDR1 LGHNA and CDR2 YSLEER. Points on this clone: The target antigen is unknown.

The study, taken as a whole, reports: Healthy donors reportedly exceeded newly diagnosed patients in baseline TCR diversity. Exclusion was the outcome for patients who began nivolumab under 1 year after ASCT.

Sequenced here: peripheral blood mononuclear cells (PBMCs), sampled before the fourth cycle of nivolumab. The source is a human donor with classical Hodgkin lymphoma. The chain couples TRBV4-3 to TRBJ1-1, with D hard to call. The CDR3 DNA reads as TGCGCCAGCAGCCAAGATCGGGCAGCAGGCGCCGGGCGGATTGAAGCTTTCTTT. This encodes CASSQDRAAGAGRIEAFF.